A selection of T cell receptor beta chains follows, all from one sample in a study of Graves' ophthalmopathy and Graves' hyperthyroidism. TCRdb ran MiXCR on the multiplex PCR reads and lists one entry per CDR3 protein. The repertoire holds 680,000 or so distinct CDR3 sequences, with about 24% as singletons. Sequenced sample: peripheral blood. These receptors were collected from a woman aged 18-29 years with stable Graves' hyperthyroidism. Some clones in this sample may be carry-over from other donors' samples. Each CDR3 is given with its conserved first and last residue. The order of the fields is D gene, clone size, V gene, J gene, CDR3 protein, CDR3 DNA. D genes are given only for firm matches. Part of the rows lack a size; the others show once, few, many or a class for expanded clones.

D gene: .
clone size: once
V gene: TRBV6-1
J gene: TRBJ1-2
CDR3 protein: CASMRGQGYGYTF
CDR3 DNA: TGTGCCTCCATGCGGGGGCAGGGCTATGGCTACACCTTC

D gene: .
clone size: .
V gene: TRBV5-1
J gene: TRBJ2-7
CDR3 protein: CASSLLTGRTYEQYF
CDR3 DNA: TGCGCCAGCAGCTTGCTAACAGGGAGAACCTACGAGCAGTACTTC

D gene: .
clone size: .
V gene: TRBV12-3/TRBV12-4
J gene: TRBJ1-2
CDR3 protein: CASSVQDYYGYTF
CDR3 DNA: TGTGCCAGCAGTGTACAGGATTACTATGGCTACACCTTC

D gene: .
clone size: .
V gene: TRBV4-1
J gene: TRBJ2-5
CDR3 protein: CASSQASGNRVTQYF
CDR3 DNA: TGCGCCAGCAGCCAAGCGTCAGGAAACCGAGTAACCCAGTACTTC

D gene: .
clone size: many
V gene: TRBV12-3/TRBV12-4
J gene: TRBJ2-5
CDR3 protein: CASSTDLQETQYF
CDR3 DNA: TGTGCCAGCAGCACAGATCTTCAAGAGACCCAGTACTTC

D gene: .
clone size: .
V gene: TRBV6-5
J gene: TRBJ1-2
CDR3 protein: CASSYQDTEGYTF
CDR3 DNA: TGTGCCAGCAGTTACCAAGATACGGAGGGCTACACCTTC

D gene: .
clone size: many
V gene: TRBV6-5
J gene: TRBJ2-5
CDR3 protein: CASVQRVAGRETQYF
CDR3 DNA: TGTGCCAGCGTCCAACGGGTCGCAGGGCGGGAGACCCAGTACTTC

D gene: .
clone size: .
V gene: TRBV28
J gene: TRBJ2-5
CDR3 protein: CASSLRTAETQYF
CDR3 DNA: TGTGCCAGCAGTTTGAGAACAGCGGAGACCCAGTACTTC

D gene: .
clone size: many
V gene: TRBV20-1
J gene: TRBJ2-5
CDR3 protein: CSARDHRRTETQYF
CDR3 DNA: TGCAGTGCTAGAGATCATAGGCGTACGGAGACCCAGTACTTC

D gene: TRBD1
clone size: many
V gene: TRBV2
J gene: TRBJ2-7
CDR3 protein: CASSESGTGVNEQYF
CDR3 DNA: TGTGCCAGCAGTGAATCGGGGACAGGGGTCAACGAGCAGTACTTC

D gene: TRBD1
clone size: .
V gene: TRBV18
J gene: TRBJ2-2
CDR3 protein: CASSPGDRGTTNTGELFF
CDR3 DNA: TGTGCCAGCTCACCGGGGGACAGGGGGACGACGAACACCGGGGAGCTGTTTTTT

D gene: TRBD2
clone size: .
V gene: TRBV6-4
J gene: TRBJ2-7
CDR3 protein: CASSDSGTSGKGTSYEQYF
CDR3 DNA: TGTGCCAGCAGTGACTCTGGGACTAGCGGAAAGGGGACCTCCTACGAGCAGTACTTC

D gene: TRBD1
clone size: many
V gene: TRBV12-3/TRBV12-4
J gene: TRBJ1-2
CDR3 protein: CASSLADREIYGYTF
CDR3 DNA: TGTGCCAGCAGTTTAGCCGACAGGGAGATCTATGGCTACACCTTC

D gene: .
clone size: .
V gene: TRBV5-6
J gene: TRBJ1-1
CDR3 protein: CASSRQIWGIHTEAFF
CDR3 DNA: TGTGCCAGCAGCCGACAAATTTGGGGGATACACACTGAAGCTTTCTTT

D gene: TRBD1
clone size: few
V gene: TRBV30
J gene: TRBJ1-2
CDR3 protein: CASDRVFYGYTF
CDR3 DNA: TGTGCCTCGGACAGGGTTTTCTATGGCTACACCTTC